This TCR beta chain was captured in a study of cytomegalovirus exposure and HLA in healthy donors (TCRdb year 2017). Notes on the research overall: An earlier analysis of about 560 of the donors reported approximately 260 Gb of sequence data and approximately 120 million unique TCR beta sequences obtained from about 200 million T cells. Roughly 290 gigabases of sequencing data and around 80 million unique TCR sequences made up an early release that covered 500 to 650 HLA-typed donors. Of the roughly 390 genotyped donors, 81% fell in the genetic ancestry cluster associated with self-reported Caucasian donors. The study was designed to test whether signatures of past pathogen exposure could be identified by cataloging public T cell receptors. The study used immunosequencing to profile the T cell repertoires of approximately 640 subjects and linked those repertoires to cytomegalovirus serostatus. Besides the first cohort of 666 subjects, a separate validation cohort made up of 120 or so different subjects was used. To predict cytomegalovirus infection status, the study brought together high-throughput TCR immunosequencing, statistical association of individual TCRs with disease status, and machine learning. A later analysis re-examined previously published TCR beta repertoires from more than 550 donors and added high-resolution HLA genotyping to investigate patterns of TCR occurrence. The later analysis used no new phenotypic data to find candidate immune exposures, relying instead on TCR beta sequences and their occurrence across donors. An earlier analysis of nearly 600 of the donors applied high-throughput TCR beta sequencing to assess whether each TCR beta V gene segment acted as functional or pseudogenic. Donor age, sex, ethnicity and CMV serostatus were compiled alongside the repertoire data. Genome-wide SNP genotypes for about 55% of the roughly 670 donors were used in a later genetic analysis, which treated that subset as a discovery cohort. Every discovery cohort repertoire had been produced on one sequencing platform. Class I and class II HLA loci were covered by the typing at four-digit resolution. Typing coverage varied by locus: roughly 629-640 donors for A, B, C, DRB1 and DQB1; approximately 520 for DQA1; over 600 for DPA1; approximately 450 for DPB1. Several DR-DQ haplotypes were treated as single units for association and clustering because of strong linkage in the cohort. Among a few hundred genotyped donors of the cohort, an average of around 240,000 unique TCR beta nucleotide sequences were sequenced per donor, 15% to 20% of them non-productive. General findings and caveats noted by the study authors: An association between a missense DCLRE1C variant and V-gene and J-gene trimming of TCR beta chains was found in a later genetic analysis and replicated in an independent cohort. Because counts were too low, roughly 17 rarely observed V segments, including chromosome 9 orphons, were left out of the earlier analysis of 587 of the donors. While some public TCRs were present in many individuals, most TCR sequences turned up only very rarely across donors. The authors suggested that the approach could potentially be generalized to other disease states and immunological phenotypes. Assigning TCR associations to individual alleles was difficult when HLA alleles, especially DR and DQ, strongly co-occurred. For the cohort, immune exposure information was limited to CMV serostatus. Because HLA typing was unavailable for some donors at each locus, only the typed subset was used in association tests. Most CMV-associated TCR beta chains appeared to be HLA-restricted in a later analysis, and the HLA associations seemed to be driven largely by CMV exposure. A few of the identified cytomegalovirus-associated TCR beta chains were confirmed in vitro to be specific for cytomegalovirus antigens. A further reported finding was that TCR beta sequences accurately predicted the HLA-A and HLA-B alleles for most subjects in the first cohort. In an earlier analysis of around 600 of the donors, most TCR beta V segments were observed in productive rearrangements about 87% or about 30% of the time, broadly matching IMGT annotations. In this cohort, only TCR beta chains were sequenced, and detectable features were limited by the absence of alpha or paired-chain data. Linkage disequilibrium might explain the correlated functional status among segregating V segments, but an unknown experimental factor could not be excluded. Because the 87-base-pair reads could not distinguish some IMGT-functional V segments, including TRBV6-2 and TRBV6-3, those segments were excluded. The sequencing pipeline was judged likely to have produced a cluster of highly shared sequence variants as a technical artifact. Several of the top co-occurrence clusters appeared to be linked to parvovirus B19, influenza, CMV and Epstein-Barr virus, according to a later analysis. Cytomegalovirus status was reported to be diagnosed by the classifier with high specificity and sensitivity in both the original and validation cohorts. According to a later genetic analysis, donors in an Asian-associated ancestry cluster had fewer N-insertions in productive TCRs than the approximately 700-donor mean. A later analysis found that HLA-associated TCR beta chains were more clonally expanded and had lower generation probabilities than equally common non-associated chains. A later analysis associated about 17,000 TCR beta sequences with specific HLA alleles at a false discovery rate of 0.05. The study gave a list of about 170 TCR beta chains associated with cytomegalovirus. A later analysis found that TCR association rates varied across HLA loci, with DRB1 alleles showing the most associated TCRs and HLA-C alleles the fewest. Roughly uniform sequencing depth across donors was assumed in presence/absence analyses, although this assumption may not hold.

The cohort consisted of more than 650 healthy bone marrow donors. All cohort members were sampled while nominally healthy, although unrecorded immune exposures were likely present. The donor was CMV seropositive and was included in the group of 250 to 350 seropositive cohort members. A peripheral blood sample was provided by each donor, and peripheral blood mononuclear cells were used for TCR beta sequencing. The Qiagen DNeasy Blood Extraction Kit was used to extract genomic DNA from the blood cell samples. As concerns this clone: It lacks a known antigen. No much larger clone is present one base from it, and per-base qualities are unavailable.

Relative to germline, V is 6 bases shorter and J is 6 bases shorter, with 15 bases between their ends. As encoded in the germline V gene, CDR1 is MDHEN while CDR2 is SYDVKM. Including cysteine and phenylalanine, the CDR3 has 15 amino acids. Here the CDR3 DNA is all that survives: 45 bases in frame from base 1. Preparation of the library involved the immunoSEQ multiplex PCR assay. The multiplex PCR relied on a mix of 60 forward primers for TCR Vbeta segments and 13 reverse primers for TCR Jbeta segments. A multiplex PCR assay on genomic DNA amplified the CDR3 region of rearranged TCR beta genes. The Illumina HiSeq System was used to sequence the amplified TCR beta libraries as 87-base-pair reads. The paper's data handling went like this. A later analysis counted about 80 million unique TCR beta chains across the 550 to 800 repertoires, and 10 million to 11 million of these chains were shared by at least two donors. Raw reads were error-corrected and collapsed into unique sequences with a nearest-neighbor algorithm that merged closely related sequences to remove PCR and sequencing errors. CDR3 sequences were aligned to IMGT reference sequences to assign V, D and J gene segments. For a sequence to be retained, at least a six-nucleotide match to both a V gene segment and a J gene segment was required. A rearrangement counted as productive if the CDR3 had no stop codons and remained in frame with V and J, and every other rearrangement counted as non-productive. CDR3 was defined according to IMGT convention as the region running from the second conserved V-encoded cysteine to the conserved J-encoded phenylalanine. The earlier analysis of approximately 590 of the donors excluded any sequence lacking an unambiguous match to a single V gene segment. An earlier analysis of roughly 590 of the donors called V segments functional above 56.7% productive rearrangements and segregating when the between-donor standard deviation exceeded 5%. A statistical classification framework was built for diagnosing cytomegalovirus status from the catalog of TCR beta chain sequences. V and J gene assignment, in a later analysis, came from comparing TCR nucleotide sequences with IMGT/GENE-DB human TR gene sequences. A later analysis assigned CDR3 sequences and most-parsimonious VDJ recombination scenarios with the TCRdist pipeline. In a later analysis, every TCR beta chain was defined by the combination of its CDR3 amino acid sequence and its V-gene family, and reads without a unique V-gene family were dropped. In a later analysis, fewer than 650 highly shared, low-generation-probability nucleotide sequences were removed to address suspected cross-contamination and a sequencing artifact. In a later analysis, a clonal expansion index for each public chain was calculated from normalized within-repertoire ranks of inferred template counts. In a later analysis, generation probabilities were computed with a VDJ recombination model fitted to out-of-frame rearrangements, and the resulting probabilities were checked against IGoR. A later analysis scored TCR-TCR, TCR-HLA and TCR-CMV co-occurrence with hypergeometric tests, applying a repertoire-size bias correction to TCR pairs. To estimate false discovery rates, a later analysis permuted the HLA or CMV assignments 20 times. A later analysis grouped co-occurring TCRs with DBSCAN, adding TCRdist sequence similarity when clustering within HLA-allele-positive subsets. For co-occurrence clustering, repertoires with fewer than 30,000 or more than 120,000 public chains were excluded, along with a handful of repertoires with anomalous nucleotide sharing. Not all clones reach the TCRdb copy of this immuneACCESS table, which keeps in-frame sequences only. Checked studies attribute under half of the gap to unresolved V genes and leave the rest unexplained. V, J and clone size derive from that table, while D and trimming were established from the DNA sequence. For this sample the table gives about 110,000 clones, of which around 80% were detected only once. The biggest ten clones account for 13% of the sample.

This clonotype originated in a man aged 25 to 45 in good health and CMV-seropositive. The chain employs TRBV28 and TRBJ1-6; perhaps TRBD1 is the D gene, with 6 bases matching. The sequencing sample was made of PBMCs. The CDR3 protein: CASREITGFNSPLHF. The DNA is TGTGCCAGCAGAGAAATAACAGGGTTTAATTCACCCCTCCACTTT.